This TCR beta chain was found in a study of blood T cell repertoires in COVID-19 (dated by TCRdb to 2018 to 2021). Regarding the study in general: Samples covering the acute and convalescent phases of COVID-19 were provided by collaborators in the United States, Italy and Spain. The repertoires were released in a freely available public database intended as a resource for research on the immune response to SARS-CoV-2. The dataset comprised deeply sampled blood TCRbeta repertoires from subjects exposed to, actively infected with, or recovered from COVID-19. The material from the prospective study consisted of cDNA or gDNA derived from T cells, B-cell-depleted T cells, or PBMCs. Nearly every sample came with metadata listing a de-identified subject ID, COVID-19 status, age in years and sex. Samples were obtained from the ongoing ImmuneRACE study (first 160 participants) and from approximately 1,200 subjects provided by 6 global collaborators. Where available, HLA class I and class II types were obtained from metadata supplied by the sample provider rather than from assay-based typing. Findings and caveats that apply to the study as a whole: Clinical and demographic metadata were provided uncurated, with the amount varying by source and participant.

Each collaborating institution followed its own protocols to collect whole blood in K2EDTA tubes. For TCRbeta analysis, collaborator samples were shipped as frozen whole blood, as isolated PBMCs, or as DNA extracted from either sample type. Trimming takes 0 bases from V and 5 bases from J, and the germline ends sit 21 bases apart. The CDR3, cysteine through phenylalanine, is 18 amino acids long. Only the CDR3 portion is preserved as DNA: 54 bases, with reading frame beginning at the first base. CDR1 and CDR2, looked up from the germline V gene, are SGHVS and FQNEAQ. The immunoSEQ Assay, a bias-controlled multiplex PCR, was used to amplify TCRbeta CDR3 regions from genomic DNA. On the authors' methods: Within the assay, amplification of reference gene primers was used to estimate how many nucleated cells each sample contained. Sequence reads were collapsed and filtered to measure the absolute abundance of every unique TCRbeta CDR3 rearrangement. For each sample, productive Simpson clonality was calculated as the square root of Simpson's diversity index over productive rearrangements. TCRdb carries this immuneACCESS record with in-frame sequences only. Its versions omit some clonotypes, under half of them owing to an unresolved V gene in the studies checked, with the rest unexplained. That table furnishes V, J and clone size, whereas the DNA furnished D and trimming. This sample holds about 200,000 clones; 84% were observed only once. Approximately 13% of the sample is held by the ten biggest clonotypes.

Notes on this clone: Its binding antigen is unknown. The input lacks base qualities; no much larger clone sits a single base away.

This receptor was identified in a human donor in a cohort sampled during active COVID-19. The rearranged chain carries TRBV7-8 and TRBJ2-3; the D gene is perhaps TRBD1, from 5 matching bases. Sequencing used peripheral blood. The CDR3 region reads CASSLATLQGPLGDTQYF. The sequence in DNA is TGTGCCAGCAGCTTAGCGACCCTTCAGGGCCCCCTAGGAGATACGCAGTATTTT.